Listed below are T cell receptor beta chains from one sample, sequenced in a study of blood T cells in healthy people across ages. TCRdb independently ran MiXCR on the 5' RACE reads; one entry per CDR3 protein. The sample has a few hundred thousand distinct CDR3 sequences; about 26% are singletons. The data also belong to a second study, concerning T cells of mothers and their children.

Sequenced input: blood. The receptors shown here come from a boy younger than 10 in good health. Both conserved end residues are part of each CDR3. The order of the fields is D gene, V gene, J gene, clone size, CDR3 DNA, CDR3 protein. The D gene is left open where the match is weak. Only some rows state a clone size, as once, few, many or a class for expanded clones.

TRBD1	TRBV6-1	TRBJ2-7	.	TGTGCCAGCACCCGTAGCGGACAGGGAGCATCCTACGAGCAGTACTTC	CASTRSGQGASYEQYF
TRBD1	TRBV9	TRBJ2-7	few	TGTGCCAGCAGCCCCACGGGACAGCGTTCCTACGAGCAGTACTTC	CASSPTGQRSYEQYF
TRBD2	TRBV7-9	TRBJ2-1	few	TGTGCCAGCAGCTTTGCCGGGACTAGCGGGAGCATATCTGAGCAGTTCTTC	CASSFAGTSGSISEQFF
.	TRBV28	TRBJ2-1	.	TGTGCCAGCAGTTTTTGTTTGCTCTGCGCCACTGAGAGCAATGAGCAGTTCTTC	CASSFCLLCATESNEQFF
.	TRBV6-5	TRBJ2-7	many	TGTGCCAGCAGAAGCCCCCTAATCTACGAGCAGTACTTC	CASRSPLIYEQYF
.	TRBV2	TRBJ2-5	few	TGTGCCAGCAGTGAGCAGGCATGGGGGACCCAGTACTTC	CASSEQAWGTQYF
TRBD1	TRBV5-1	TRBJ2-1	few	TGCGCCAGCAGCTCAGGCCTGACAGGGTCCAATGAGCAGTTCTTC	CASSSGLTGSNEQFF
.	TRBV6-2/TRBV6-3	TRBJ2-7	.	TGTGCCAGCAGTTACTCGAAGAGCTACGAGCAGTACTTC	CASSYSKSYEQYF
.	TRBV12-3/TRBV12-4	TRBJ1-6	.	TGTGCCAGCAGTATTACTACAGGTTCACCCCTCCACTTT	CASSITTGSPLHF
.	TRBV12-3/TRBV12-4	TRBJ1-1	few	TGTGCCAGCAGAGACCTTACAGGGAACCCTGAAGCTTTCTTT	CASRDLTGNPEAFF
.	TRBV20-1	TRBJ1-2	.	TGCAGTGCTAGAGACAGCCTGGGCTATGGCTACACCTTC	CSARDSLGYGYTF
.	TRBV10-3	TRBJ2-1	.	TGTGCCATCAGTGACGGTCGTGAGGGGGGGAAGGAGTTCTTC	CAISDGREGGKEFF
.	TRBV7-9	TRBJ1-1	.	TGTGCCAGCAGCGACAGTGAAGCTTTCTTT	CASSDSEAFF
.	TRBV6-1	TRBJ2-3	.	TGTGCCAGCAGTGGCGGACGCCGAGGTGGAGATACGCAGTATTTT	CASSGGRRGGDTQYF
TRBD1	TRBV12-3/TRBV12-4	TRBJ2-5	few	TGTGCCAGCAGTTTCGAGGGGGCGATGGAAGAGACCCAGTACTTC	CASSFEGAMEETQYF
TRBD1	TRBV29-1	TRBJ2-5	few	TGCAGCGTCGAGGGACAGTACCAAGAGACCCAGTACTTC	CSVEGQYQETQYF
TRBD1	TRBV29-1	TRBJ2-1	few	TGCAGCGTCGAGGACAGGGTTGGGAGTGAGCAGTTCTTC	CSVEDRVGSEQFF
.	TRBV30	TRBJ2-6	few	TGTGCCTGGAGAGGGAACTCTGGGGCCAACGTCCTGACTTTC	CAWRGNSGANVLTF
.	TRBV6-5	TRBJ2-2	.	TGTGCCAGCAGTTACGCCGGGGGTACGGGGCCCACCGGGGGGCTGTTTTTT	CASSYAGGTGPTGGLFF
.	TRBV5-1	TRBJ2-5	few	TGCGCCAGCAGCTCGAGACCCTTGGGGACCCAGTACTTC	CASSSRPLGTQYF
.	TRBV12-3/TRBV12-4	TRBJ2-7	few	TGTGCCAGCAGTTTAAATTGGGGCAGTCCCTACGAGCAGTACTTC	CASSLNWGSPYEQYF
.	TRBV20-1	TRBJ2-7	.	TGCAGTGCTAGTGAGTGGTTAACCTACGAGCAGTACTTC	CSASEWLTYEQYF
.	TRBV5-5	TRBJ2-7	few	TGTGCCAGCAGCCCCCCCGTAAGAAACGAGCAGTACTTC	CASSPPVRNEQYF
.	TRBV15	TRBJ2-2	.	TGTGCCACCAGCAGGCGGGCGTCGGCAGGGAAGACCGGGGAGCTGTTTTTT	CATSRRASAGKTGELFF
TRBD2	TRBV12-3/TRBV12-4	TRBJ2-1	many	TGTGCCAGCAGTTGGGAGGGCAGCTACAATGAGCAGTTCTTC	CASSWEGSYNEQFF
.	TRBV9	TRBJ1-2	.	TGTGCCAGCAGCCCTCAACAGGCACCTAACTATGGCTACACCTTC	CASSPQQAPNYGYTF
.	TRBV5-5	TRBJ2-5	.	TGTGCCAGCAGCTTGGTGGTAGGGGATGAAGAGACCCAGTACTTC	CASSLVVGDEETQYF
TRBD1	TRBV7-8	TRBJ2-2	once	TGTGCCAGCAGCCAGGGACAGCACACCGGGGAGCTGTTTTTT	CASSQGQHTGELFF
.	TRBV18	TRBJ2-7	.	TGTGCCAGCTCTCCCCGAGCCTCCATGGAGGACGAGCAGTACTTC	CASSPRASMEDEQYF
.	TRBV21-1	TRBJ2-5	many	TGTGCCAGCAGCAAAGGGCAGCCCGAAGAGACCCAGTACTTC	CASSKGQPEETQYF
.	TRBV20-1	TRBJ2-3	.	TGCAGTGCCCCGGAGCCGGCGGGGAGCACAGATACGCAGTATTTT	CSAPEPAGSTDTQYF
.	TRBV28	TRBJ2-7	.	TGTGCCAGCAGCCCGTCCTTACAGGGACGTCGCTCCTACGAGCAGTACTTC	CASSPSLQGRRSYEQYF
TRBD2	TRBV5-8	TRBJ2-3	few	TGTGCCAGCAGCTCACTAGCGGGAAGGTCAGATACGCAGTATTTT	CASSSLAGRSDTQYF
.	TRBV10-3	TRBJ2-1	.	TGTGCCATCAGTGAGTCCACGGCTAAGCAGTTCTTC	CAISESTAKQFF
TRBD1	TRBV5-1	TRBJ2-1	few	TGCGCCAGCAGACTACCCGGGGACAGCTTATACAATGAGCAGTTCTTC	CASRLPGDSLYNEQFF
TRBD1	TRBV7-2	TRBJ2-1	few	TGTGCCAGCAGCCCGGACAGGGTCCATGAGCAGTTCTTC	CASSPDRVHEQFF
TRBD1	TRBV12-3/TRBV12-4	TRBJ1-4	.	TGTGCGACAAGAGGGGACAGTAAGGAAAAACTGTTTTTT	CATRGDSKEKLFF
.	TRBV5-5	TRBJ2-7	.	TGTGCCAGCAGCGGCGGGACGGATATCTCCTACGAGCAGTACTTC	CASSGGTDISYEQYF
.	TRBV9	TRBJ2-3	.	TGTGCCAGCAGCGCAAACAGGGCAACAGATACGCAGTATTTT	CASSANRATDTQYF
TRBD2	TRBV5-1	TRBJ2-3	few	TGCGCCAGCAGCTTGGAGATGTCTAGCGGGGTTGGTAGTGCAGATACGCAGTATTTT	CASSLEMSSGVGSADTQYF
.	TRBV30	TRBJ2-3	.	TGTGCCTGGAGGGTTTTAGGGCAATATACGCAGTATTTT	CAWRVLGQYTQYF
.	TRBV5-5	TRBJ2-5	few	TGTGCCAGCTCCCGCGCGGAGGAGACCCAGTACTTC	CASSRAEETQYF
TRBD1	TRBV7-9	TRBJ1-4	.	TGTGCCAGCAGCTTAGATGGACAGGGACTGTTTTTT	CASSLDGQGLFF
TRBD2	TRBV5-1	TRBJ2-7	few	TGCGCCAGCAGCTTGGACCCAAGCGGGAGCTCCTACGAGCAGTACTTC	CASSLDPSGSSYEQYF
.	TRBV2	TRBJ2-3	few	TGTGCCAGCAGTGGAAGGGAAAAAGATACGCAGTATTTT	CASSGREKDTQYF
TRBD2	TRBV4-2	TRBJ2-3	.	TGTGCCAGCAGCCAAGATAATCCGGGGGGATTCACAGATACGCAGTATTTT	CASSQDNPGGFTDTQYF
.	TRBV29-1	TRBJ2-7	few	TGCAGCGTTGAAACGAAGGACTACGAGCAGTACTTC	CSVETKDYEQYF
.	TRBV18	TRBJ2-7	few	TGTGCCAGCTCACCACAACGAGGGAACGAGCAGTACTTC	CASSPQRGNEQYF
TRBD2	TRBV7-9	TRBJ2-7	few	TGTGCCAGCAGCTTATCCACTAGCGGTGTCTCCTACGAGCAGTACTTC	CASSLSTSGVSYEQYF
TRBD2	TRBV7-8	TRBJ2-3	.	TGTGCCAGCAGCTCATCGAGCGGGAGAGCTACAGATACGCAGTATTTT	CASSSSSGRATDTQYF
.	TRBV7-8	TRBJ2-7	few	TGTGCCAGCAGCTTAGCTACGAGGGGGTCCAACGAGCAGTACTTC	CASSLATRGSNEQYF
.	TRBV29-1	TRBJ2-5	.	TGCAGCGTTGAAGAGGGGGAGGCGGGTGAGCAGTACTTC	CSVEEGEAGEQYF
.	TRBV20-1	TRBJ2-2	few	TGCAGTGCTAGACCGGACCCCGACACCGGGGAGCTGTTTTTT	CSARPDPDTGELFF
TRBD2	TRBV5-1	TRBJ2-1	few	TGCGCCAGCAGCTTGGGGAGCGGGGGCTTTTACAATGAGCAGTTCTTC	CASSLGSGGFYNEQFF
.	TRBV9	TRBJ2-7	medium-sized	TGTGCCAGCAGCGAGGGGGACGGAAGATACTACGAGCAGTACTTC	CASSEGDGRYYEQYF
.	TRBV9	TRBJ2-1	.	TGTGCCAGCAGCGTAGCGGGTAGTTTGGTGTACAATGAGCAGTTCTTC	CASSVAGSLVYNEQFF
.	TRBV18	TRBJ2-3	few	TGTGCCAGCTCACCACAGGGCAGCACAGATACGCAGTATTTT	CASSPQGSTDTQYF
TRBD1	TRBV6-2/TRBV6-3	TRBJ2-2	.	TGTGCCACCGGGACAGTGAACACCGGGGAGCTGTTTTTT	CATGTVNTGELFF
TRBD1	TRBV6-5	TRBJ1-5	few	TGTGCCAGCAGTACCCACAGACAGGGTGGAAATCAGCCCCAGCATTTT	CASSTHRQGGNQPQHF
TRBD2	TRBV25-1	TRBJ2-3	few	TGTGCCAGCAGTGAAACAATAGCGGGGGGGTTCACAGATACGCAGTATTTT	CASSETIAGGFTDTQYF